The rows below give T cell receptor beta chains drawn from one sample of a study of neurological immune-mediated disorders. TCRdb itself ran the 5' RACE reads through MiXCR, one entry per CDR3 protein. The sample gives approximately 100,000 distinct CDR3 sequences, under 4.5% of which show up once; less than 3% is in the top ten. Sequenced sample: PBMCs. Source of these receptors: a woman between 50 and 59 years old with multiple sclerosis. Each CDR3 is given with its conserved first and last residue. The D gene is left open where the match is weak. Clone size appears in some rows only: once, few, many, or a class for an expanded clone.

>TRBJ2-2|14|TRBV29-1|many|TRBD2
TGCAGCGTTGAGGGCGGGGGGAACACCGGGGAGCTGTTTTTT
CSVEGGGNTGELFF
>TRBJ1-1|11|TRBV20-1|many|NA
TGCAGTGCTAAACTGAACACTGAAGCTTTCTTT
CSAKLNTEAFF
>TRBJ1-5|17|TRBV10-3|many|NA
TGTGCCATCAGTGAGTCGGGTGGGGGGCGAGGCAATCAGCCCCAGCATTTT
CAISESGGGRGNQPQHF
>TRBJ2-5|14|TRBV5-8|many|NA
TGTGCCAGCAGCTTGAGGGTTCTACAAGAGACCCAGTACTTC
CASSLRVLQETQYF
>TRBJ1-1|12|TRBV20-1|many|NA
TGCAGTGCTAGAGGCCCGGGAACTGAAGCTTTCTTT
CSARGPGTEAFF
>TRBJ2-7|12|TRBV7-2|many|NA
TGTGCCAGCAGCTTGGGGCATGTCGAGCAGTACTTC
CASSLGHVEQYF
>TRBJ2-7|18|TRBV7-9|many|TRBD1
TGTGCCAGCAGTTTGCTGCCGGGACAGGGGCTTAGAACCTACGAGCAGTACTTC
CASSLLPGQGLRTYEQYF
>TRBJ2-7|15|TRBV20-1|NA|TRBD1
TGCAGTGCTAGAGGTTACAGGGGGCACCCCTACGAGCAGTACTTC
CSARGYRGHPYEQYF
>TRBJ1-1|13|TRBV7-3|many|NA
TGTGCCAGCAGCTTACGTATGAACACTGAAGCTTTCTTT
CASSLRMNTEAFF
>TRBJ2-1|14|TRBV10-3|many|NA
TGTGCCACAGCAAAGGGTCCAAAGAACAATGAGCAGTTCTTC
CATAKGPKNNEQFF
>TRBJ2-3|13|TRBV29-1|many|TRBD2
TGCAGCGTCGGCGGGGGAGTACCCGATACGCAGTATTTT
CSVGGGVPDTQYF
>TRBJ1-2|10|TRBV28|few|NA
TGTGCCAGCAGTTCCGGGCCAGTCACCTTC
CASSSGPVTF
>TRBJ2-3|13|TRBV10-3|many|TRBD2
TGTGCCACGACTAGCGGGGACACAGATACGCAGTATTTT
CATTSGDTDTQYF
>TRBJ2-7|13|TRBV29-1|many|NA
TGCAGCGCCCTCCGTTGGGGCGAGGGCGAGCAGTACTTC
CSALRWGEGEQYF
>TRBJ2-1|15|TRBV19|many|TRBD1
TGTGCCAGTGGCCCCGGGACAGGGGTCTACAATGAGCAGTTCTTC
CASGPGTGVYNEQFF
>TRBJ1-4|14|TRBV5-1|many|NA
TGCGCCAGCAGACTTGACAGTAACTATGAAAAACTGTTTTTT
CASRLDSNYEKLFF
>TRBJ1-2|13|TRBV7-2|many|NA
TGTGCCAGCAGCTCCGCGTGGGTGGGTGGCTACACCTTC
CASSSAWVGGYTF
>TRBJ2-1|13|TRBV29-1|many|TRBD1
TGCAGCGCAGGGACAGGGGGCATTAATGAGCAGTTCTTC
CSAGTGGINEQFF
>TRBJ1-2|13|TRBV20-1|many|TRBD1
TGCAGTGCGGGGGCGGACAGGGTCTATGGCTACACCTTC
CSAGADRVYGYTF
>TRBJ1-1|13|TRBV5-1|many|NA
TGCGCCAGCAGCCGGACGGGGCGCACTGAAGCTTTCTTT
CASSRTGRTEAFF
>TRBJ2-7|14|TRBV20-1|many|NA
TGCAGTGCTAGAGAGATAGGGAGCTCCTACGAGCAGTACTTC
CSAREIGSSYEQYF
>TRBJ1-1|14|TRBV7-8|many|NA
TGTGCCAGCAGCTTAGGACAGAGGACAACTGAAGCTTTCTTT
CASSLGQRTTEAFF
>TRBJ1-2|15|TRBV5-6|many|TRBD1
TGTGCCAGCAGCTTAGCGGGACAGGCTTACTATGGCTACACCTTC
CASSLAGQAYYGYTF
>TRBJ2-5|18|TRBV20-1|many|TRBD2
TGCAGTGCTAGACCAGTCCCGGGACTAGCGGGGAGCCAAGAGACCCAGTACTTC
CSARPVPGLAGSQETQYF
>TRBJ2-1|15|TRBV20-1|many|NA
TGCAGTGCTAGAAAACCGGGACGAATCTCCAATGAGCAGTTCTTC
CSARKPGRISNEQFF
>TRBJ2-3|15|TRBV5-1|many|NA
TGCGCCAGCAGCTTGTTTGACAGAAGCACAGATACGCAGTATTTT
CASSLFDRSTDTQYF